The table lists the clone carrying this T cell receptor (beta chain) with many counts. This specimen comes from a study of blood T cells in healthy people across ages. After removal of 3 bases from V and 3 bases from J, the junction contained 9 bases not matched to a gene. This CDR3 has 17 amino acids. From germline, CDR1 is SGHVS and CDR2 FQNEAQ. For the second PCR, which ran for roughly 7 to 11 cycles, a sample-barcoded 5' primer and a J-beta primer mix were used. TCRdb recomputed calls from the 5' RACE reads with MiXCR, one row per CDR3 protein. The table shows 550,000 to 650,000 distinct CDR3 sequences, with approximately 30% occurring only once.

The specimen sequenced was blood. This TCR came from a woman of 80 years or more in good health. The chain joins TRBV7-8 to TRBJ2-3; 10 bases are a match to TRBD2. The CDR3 loop is CASSFERGGLRTDTQYF. DNA for the CDR3: TGTGCCAGCAGCTTCGAGCGGGGGGGCCTAAGAACAGATACGCAGTATTTT.